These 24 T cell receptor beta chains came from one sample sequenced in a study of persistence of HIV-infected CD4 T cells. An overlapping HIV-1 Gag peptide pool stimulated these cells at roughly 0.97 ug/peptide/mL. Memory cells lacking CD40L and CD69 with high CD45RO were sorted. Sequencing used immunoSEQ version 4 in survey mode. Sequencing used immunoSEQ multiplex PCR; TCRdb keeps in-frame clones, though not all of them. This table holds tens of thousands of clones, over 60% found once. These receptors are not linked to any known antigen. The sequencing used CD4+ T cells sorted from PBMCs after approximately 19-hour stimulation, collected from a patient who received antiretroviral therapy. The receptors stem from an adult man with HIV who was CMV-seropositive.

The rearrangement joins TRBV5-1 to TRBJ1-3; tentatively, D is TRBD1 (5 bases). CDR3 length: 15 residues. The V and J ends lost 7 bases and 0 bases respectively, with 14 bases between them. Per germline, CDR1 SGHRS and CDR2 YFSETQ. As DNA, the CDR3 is TGCGCCAGCCGAGTACAGGCCCTCTCTGGAAACACCATATATTTT. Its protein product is CASRVQALSGNTIYF.

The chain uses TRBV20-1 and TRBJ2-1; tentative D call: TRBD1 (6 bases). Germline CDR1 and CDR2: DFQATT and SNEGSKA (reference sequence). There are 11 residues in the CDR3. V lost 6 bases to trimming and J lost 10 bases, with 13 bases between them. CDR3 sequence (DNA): TGCAGTGCGCCAGGGGTGAAAGAGCAGTTCTTC. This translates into CSAPGVKEQFF.

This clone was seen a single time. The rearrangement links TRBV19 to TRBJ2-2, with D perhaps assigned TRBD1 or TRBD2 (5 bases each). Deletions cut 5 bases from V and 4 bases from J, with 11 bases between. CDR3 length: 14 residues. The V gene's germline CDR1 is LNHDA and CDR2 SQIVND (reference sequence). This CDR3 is CASSWGSVTGELFF. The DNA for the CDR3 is TGTGCCAGTAGTTGGGGGTCAGTCACCGGGGAGCTGTTTTTT. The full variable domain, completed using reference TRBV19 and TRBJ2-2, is DGGITQSPKYLFRKEGQNVTLSCEQNLNHDAMYWYRQDPGQGLRLIYYSQIVNDFQKGDIAEGYSVSREKKESFPLTVTSAQKNPTAFYLCASSWGSVTGELFFGEGSRLTVL.

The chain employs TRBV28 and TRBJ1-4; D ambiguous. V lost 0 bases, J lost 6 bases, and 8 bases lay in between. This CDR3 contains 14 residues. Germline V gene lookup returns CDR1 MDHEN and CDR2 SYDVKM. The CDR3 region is CASSLWTNDEKLFF. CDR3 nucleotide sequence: TGTGCCAGCAGTTTATGGACTAACGATGAAAAACTGTTTTTT. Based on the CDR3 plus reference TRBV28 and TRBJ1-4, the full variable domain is DVKVTQSSRYLVKRTGEKVFLECVQDMDHENMFWYRQDPGLGLRLIYFSYDVKMKEKGDIPEGYSVSREKKERFSLILESASTNQTSMYLCASSLWTNDEKLFFGSGTQLSVL.

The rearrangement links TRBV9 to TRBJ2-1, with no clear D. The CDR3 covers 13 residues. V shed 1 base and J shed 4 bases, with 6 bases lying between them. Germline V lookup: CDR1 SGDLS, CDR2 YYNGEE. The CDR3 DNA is TGTGCCAGCAGCGTACAAGCTTACAATGAGCAGTTCTTC. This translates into CASSVQAYNEQFF.

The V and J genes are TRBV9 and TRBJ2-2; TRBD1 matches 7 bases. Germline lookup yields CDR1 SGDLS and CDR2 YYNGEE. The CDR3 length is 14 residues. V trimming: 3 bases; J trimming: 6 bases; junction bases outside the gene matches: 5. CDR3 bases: TGTGCCAGCAGCGCGACAGGGTATGCCGGGGAGCTGTTTTTT. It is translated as CASSATGYAGELFF.

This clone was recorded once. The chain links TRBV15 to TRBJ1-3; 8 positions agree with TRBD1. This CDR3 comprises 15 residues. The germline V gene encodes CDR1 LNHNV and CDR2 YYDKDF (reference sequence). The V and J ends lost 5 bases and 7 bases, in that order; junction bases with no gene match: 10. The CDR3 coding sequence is TGTGCCACCAGCGCCCCAGGACAGGGTGGCAACACCATATATTTT. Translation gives CATSAPGQGGNTIYF.

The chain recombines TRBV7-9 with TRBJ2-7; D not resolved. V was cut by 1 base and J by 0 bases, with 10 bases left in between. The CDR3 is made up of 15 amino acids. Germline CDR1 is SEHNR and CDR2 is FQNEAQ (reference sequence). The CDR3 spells CASSLGVPSSYEQYF. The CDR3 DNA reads TGTGCCAGCAGCTTAGGGGTTCCGTCCTCCTACGAGCAGTACTTC.

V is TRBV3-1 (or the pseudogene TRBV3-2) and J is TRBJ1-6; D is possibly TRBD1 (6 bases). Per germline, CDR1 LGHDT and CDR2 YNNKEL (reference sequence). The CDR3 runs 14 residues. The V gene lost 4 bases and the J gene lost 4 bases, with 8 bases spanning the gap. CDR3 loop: CASSLGQYNSPLHF. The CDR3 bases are TGTGCCAGCAGCCTCGGACAGTATAATTCACCCCTCCACTTT.

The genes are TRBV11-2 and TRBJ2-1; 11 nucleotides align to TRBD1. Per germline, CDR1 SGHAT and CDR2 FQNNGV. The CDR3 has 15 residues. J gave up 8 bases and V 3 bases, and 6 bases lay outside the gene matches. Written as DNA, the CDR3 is TGTGCCAGCAGCTTCCGGACAGGGGGCGGGGATGAGCAGTTCTTC. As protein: CASSFRTGGGDEQFF.

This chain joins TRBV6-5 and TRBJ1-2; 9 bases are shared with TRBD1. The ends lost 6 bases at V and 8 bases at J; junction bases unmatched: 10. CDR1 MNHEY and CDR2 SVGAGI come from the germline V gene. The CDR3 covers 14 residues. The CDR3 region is CASSYQQGANGYTF. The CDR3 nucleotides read TGTGCCAGCAGCTACCAACAGGGGGCCAACGGCTACACCTTC.

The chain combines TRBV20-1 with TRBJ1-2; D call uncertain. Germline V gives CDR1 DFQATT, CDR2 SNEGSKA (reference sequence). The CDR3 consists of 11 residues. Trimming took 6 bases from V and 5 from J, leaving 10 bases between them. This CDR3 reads CSAGSSYGYTF. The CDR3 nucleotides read TGCAGTGCAGGGTCCTCTTATGGCTACACCTTC.

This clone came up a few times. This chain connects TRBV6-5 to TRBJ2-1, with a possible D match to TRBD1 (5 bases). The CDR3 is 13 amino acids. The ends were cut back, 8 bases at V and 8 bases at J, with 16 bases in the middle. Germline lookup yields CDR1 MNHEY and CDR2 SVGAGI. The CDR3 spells CASRRQLRDEQFF. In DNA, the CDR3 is TGTGCCAGCCGGAGACAGCTCCGCGATGAGCAGTTCTTC.

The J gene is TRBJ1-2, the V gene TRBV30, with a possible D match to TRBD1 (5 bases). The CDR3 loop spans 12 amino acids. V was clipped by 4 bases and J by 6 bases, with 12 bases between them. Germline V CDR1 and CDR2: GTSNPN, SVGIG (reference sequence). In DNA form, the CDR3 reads TGTGCCTGGAATAAGGGCAGGGATGGCTACACCTTC. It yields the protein CAWNKGRDGYTF.

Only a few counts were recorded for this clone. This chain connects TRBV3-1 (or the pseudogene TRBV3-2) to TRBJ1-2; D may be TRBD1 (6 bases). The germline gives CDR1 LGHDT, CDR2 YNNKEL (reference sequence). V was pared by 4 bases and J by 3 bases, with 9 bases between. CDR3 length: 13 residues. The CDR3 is CASSRDKYYGYTF. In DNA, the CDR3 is TGTGCCAGCAGCCGGGACAAGTACTATGGCTACACCTTC.

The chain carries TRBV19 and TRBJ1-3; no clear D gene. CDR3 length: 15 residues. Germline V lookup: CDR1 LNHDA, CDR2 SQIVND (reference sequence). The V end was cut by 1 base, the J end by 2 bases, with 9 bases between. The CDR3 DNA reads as TGTGCCAGTAGTATAGGGCGGGAGGCTGGAAACACCATATATTTT. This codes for CASSIGREAGNTIYF.

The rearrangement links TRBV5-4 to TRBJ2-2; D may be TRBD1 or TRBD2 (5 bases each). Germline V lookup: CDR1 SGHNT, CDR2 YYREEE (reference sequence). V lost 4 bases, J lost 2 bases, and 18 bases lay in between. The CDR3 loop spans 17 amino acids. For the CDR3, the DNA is TGTGCCAGCAGCCCCCCCGGACTCACAGGAAACACCGGGGAGCTGTTTTTT. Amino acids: CASSPPGLTGNTGELFF.

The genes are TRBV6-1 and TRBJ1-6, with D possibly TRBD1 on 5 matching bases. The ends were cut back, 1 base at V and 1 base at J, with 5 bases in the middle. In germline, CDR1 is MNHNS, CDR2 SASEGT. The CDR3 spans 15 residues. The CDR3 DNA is TGTGCCAGCAGTGAAGGACAGTCCTATAATTCACCCCTCCACTTT. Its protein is CASSEGQSYNSPLHF.

The CDR3, as DNA: TGTGCCAGCAGCTTCGACAGGGTTAGCAATCAGCCCCAGCATTTT. Encoded protein: CASSFDRVSNQPQHF. The chain carries TRBV7-2 and TRBJ1-5; 7 nucleotides agree with TRBD1. Germline assignment: CDR1 SGHTA and CDR2 FQGNSA. V dropped 3 bases and J dropped 0; count of bases not matched to a gene: 2. The length of the CDR3 is 15 residues. The full variable domain, completed using reference TRBV7-2 and TRBJ1-5, is GAGVSQSPSNKVTEKGKDVELRCDPISGHTALYWYRQSLGQGLEFLIYFQGNSAPDKSGLPSDRFSAERTGGSVSTLTIQRTQQEDSAVYLCASSFDRVSNQPQHFGDGTRLSIL.

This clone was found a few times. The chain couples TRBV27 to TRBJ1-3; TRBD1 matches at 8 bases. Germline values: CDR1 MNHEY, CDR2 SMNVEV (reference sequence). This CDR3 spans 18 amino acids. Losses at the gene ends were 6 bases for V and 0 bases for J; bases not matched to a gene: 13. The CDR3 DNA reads TGTGCCAGCAGCCGGACAGGGCCGGGGACTTACTCTGGAAACACCATATATTTT. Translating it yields CASSRTGPGTYSGNTIYF.

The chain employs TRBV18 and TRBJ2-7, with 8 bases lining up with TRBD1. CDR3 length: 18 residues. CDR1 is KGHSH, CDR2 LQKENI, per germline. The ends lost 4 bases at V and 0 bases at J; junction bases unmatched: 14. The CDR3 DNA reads TGTGCCAGCTCACTCAAAGTGACAGGGGAGACGAGCTCCTACGAGCAGTACTTC. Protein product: CASSLKVTGETSSYEQYF.

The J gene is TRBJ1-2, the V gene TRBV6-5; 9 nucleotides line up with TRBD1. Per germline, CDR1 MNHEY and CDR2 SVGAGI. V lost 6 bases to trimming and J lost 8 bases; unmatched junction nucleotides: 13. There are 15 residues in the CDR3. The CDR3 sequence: CASRTGTGNLLGYTF. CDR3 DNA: TGTGCCAGCAGGACCGGGACAGGGAACCTTCTGGGCTACACCTTC.

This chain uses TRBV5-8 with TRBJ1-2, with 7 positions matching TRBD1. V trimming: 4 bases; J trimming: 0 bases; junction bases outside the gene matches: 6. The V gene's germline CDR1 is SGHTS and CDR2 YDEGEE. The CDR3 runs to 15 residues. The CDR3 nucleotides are TGTGCCAGCAGCCCGGGACAGAGAACTAACTATGGCTACACCTTC. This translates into CASSPGQRTNYGYTF.

In DNA, the CDR3 is TGTGCCAGCAGCTTTCAGACAGGGGACATTTACGAGCAGTACTTC. This sequence encodes CASSFQTGDIYEQYF. This chain links TRBV7-2 with TRBJ2-7; 8 nucleotides agree with TRBD1. With V trimmed by 3 bases and J by 4 bases, 8 bases remained unmatched. Germline-derived CDR1 and CDR2 are SGHTA and FQGNSA. The CDR3 covers 15 residues.